Included here is one T cell receptor beta chain sequence, with context. One entry per CDR3 protein results from TCRdb running MiXCR on the RT-PCR reads. The top ten clones hold more than 25% of a sample with about 160,000 distinct CDR3 sequences, nearly 25% of them seen once. The sample comes from a study of patients and donors after allogeneic stem cell transplantation. Germline V CDR1 and CDR2: SGHRS, YFSETQ. This CDR3 contains 17 residues. V shed 4 bases and J shed 5 bases, with 23 bases lying between them. Source material: blood, either unsorted or a sorted T cell fraction (not recorded which). The chain employs TRBV5-1 and TRBJ2-3, with D perhaps TRBD2 (5 bases). The source is a human donor who was either an allogeneic HSCT recipient or a stem cell or donor lymphocyte infusion donor (not recorded which). It is not recorded whose cells these are; they may come from a transplant donor. The DNA for the CDR3 is TGCGCCAGCAGCCTACGCTGGATCGGGGAAGTTGAAGATACGCAGTATTTT. Amino acids: CASSLRWIGEVEDTQYF.